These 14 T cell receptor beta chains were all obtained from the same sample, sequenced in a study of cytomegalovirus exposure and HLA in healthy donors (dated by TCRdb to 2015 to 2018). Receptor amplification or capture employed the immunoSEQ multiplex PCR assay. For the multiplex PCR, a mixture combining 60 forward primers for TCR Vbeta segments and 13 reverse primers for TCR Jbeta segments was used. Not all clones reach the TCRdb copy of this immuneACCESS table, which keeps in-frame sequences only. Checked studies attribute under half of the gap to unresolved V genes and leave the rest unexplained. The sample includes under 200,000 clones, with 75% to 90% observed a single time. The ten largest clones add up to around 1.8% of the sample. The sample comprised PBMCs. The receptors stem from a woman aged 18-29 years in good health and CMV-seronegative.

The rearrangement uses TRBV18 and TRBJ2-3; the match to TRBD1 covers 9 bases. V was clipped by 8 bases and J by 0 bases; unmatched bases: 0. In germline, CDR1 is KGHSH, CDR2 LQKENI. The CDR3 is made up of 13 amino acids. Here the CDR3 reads CASGQGSTDTQYF. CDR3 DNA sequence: TGTGCCAGCGGACAGGGGAGCACAGATACGCAGTATTTT.

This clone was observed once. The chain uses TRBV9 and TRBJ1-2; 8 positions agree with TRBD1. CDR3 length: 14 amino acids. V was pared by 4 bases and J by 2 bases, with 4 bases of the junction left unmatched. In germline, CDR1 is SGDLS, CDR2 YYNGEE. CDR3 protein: CASSSRTGNYGYTF. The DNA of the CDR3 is TGTGCCAGCAGCTCTCGGACAGGGAACTATGGCTACACCTTC.

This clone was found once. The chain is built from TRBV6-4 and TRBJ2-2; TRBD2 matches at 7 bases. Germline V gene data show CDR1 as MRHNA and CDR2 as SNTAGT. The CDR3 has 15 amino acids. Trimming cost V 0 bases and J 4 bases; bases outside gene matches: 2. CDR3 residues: CASSDSGEGTGELFF. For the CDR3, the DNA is TGTGCCAGCAGTGACTCCGGGGAGGGCACCGGGGAGCTGTTTTTT.

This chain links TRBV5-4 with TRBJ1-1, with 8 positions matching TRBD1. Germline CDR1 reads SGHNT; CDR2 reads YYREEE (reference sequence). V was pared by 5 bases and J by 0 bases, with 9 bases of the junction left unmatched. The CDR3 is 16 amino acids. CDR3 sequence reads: CASRPGQAYLNTEAFF. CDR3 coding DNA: TGTGCCAGCAGACCGGGACAGGCTTATTTGAACACTGAAGCTTTCTTT.

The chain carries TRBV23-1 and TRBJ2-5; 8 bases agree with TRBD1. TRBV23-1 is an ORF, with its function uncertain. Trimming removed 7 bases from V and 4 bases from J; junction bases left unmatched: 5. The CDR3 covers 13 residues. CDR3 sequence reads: CASNDRGGETQYF. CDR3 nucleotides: TGCGCCAGCAACGACAGGGGAGGAGAGACCCAGTACTTC.

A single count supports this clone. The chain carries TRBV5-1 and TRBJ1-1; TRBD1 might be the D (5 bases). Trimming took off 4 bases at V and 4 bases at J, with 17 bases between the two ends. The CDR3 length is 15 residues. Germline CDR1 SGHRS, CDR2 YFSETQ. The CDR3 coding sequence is TGCGCCAGCAGCGGCACGGGGCCCGGGAGCACTGAAGCTTTCTTT. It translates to CASSGTGPGSTEAFF.

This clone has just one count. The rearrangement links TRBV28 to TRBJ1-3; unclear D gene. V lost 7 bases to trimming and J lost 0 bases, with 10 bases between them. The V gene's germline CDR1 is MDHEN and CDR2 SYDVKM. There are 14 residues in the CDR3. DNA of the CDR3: TGTGCCAGCACCCTAAGACACTCTGGAAACACCATATATTTT. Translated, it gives CASTLRHSGNTIYF. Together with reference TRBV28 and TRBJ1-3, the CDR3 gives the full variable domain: DVKVTQSSRYLVKRTGEKVFLECVQDMDHENMFWYRQDPGLGLRLIYFSYDVKMKEKGDIPEGYSVSREKKERFSLILESASTNQTSMYLCASTLRHSGNTIYFGEGSWLTVV.

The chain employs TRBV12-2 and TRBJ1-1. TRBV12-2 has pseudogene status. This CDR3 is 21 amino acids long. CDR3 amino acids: CARLVQVRGEGVPRVNTEAFF. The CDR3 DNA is TGTGCAAGGTTGGTACAGGTTAGGGGGGAGGGAGTCCCTCGGGTGAACACTGAAGCTTTCTTT.

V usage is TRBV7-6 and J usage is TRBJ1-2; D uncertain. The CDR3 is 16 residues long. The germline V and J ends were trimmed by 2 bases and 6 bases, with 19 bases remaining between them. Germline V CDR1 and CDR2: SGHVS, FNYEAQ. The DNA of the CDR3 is TGTGCCAGCAGCTTATGGTCCTCCCCAGGCAGTGATGGCTACACCTTC. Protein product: CASSLWSSPGSDGYTF.

The CDR3 bases are TGTGCCAGCAGTTTCACCGGGACAGCACTATCCTCTGGGGCCAACGTCCTGACTTTC. It codes for CASSFTGTALSSGANVLTF. The chain recombines TRBV28 with TRBJ2-6; TRBD1 matches 7 bases. The CDR3 is 19 amino acids. After removal of 3 bases from V and 0 bases from J, the junction contained 11 bases not matched to a gene. CDR1 is MDHEN, CDR2 SYDVKM, per germline.

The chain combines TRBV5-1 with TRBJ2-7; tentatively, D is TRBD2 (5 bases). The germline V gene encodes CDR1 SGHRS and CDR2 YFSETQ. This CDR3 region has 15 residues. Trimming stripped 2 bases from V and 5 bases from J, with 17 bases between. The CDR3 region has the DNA TGCGCCAGCAGCTTACGGGGAACTCAAAGGGACGAGCAGTACTTC. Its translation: CASSLRGTQRDEQYF.

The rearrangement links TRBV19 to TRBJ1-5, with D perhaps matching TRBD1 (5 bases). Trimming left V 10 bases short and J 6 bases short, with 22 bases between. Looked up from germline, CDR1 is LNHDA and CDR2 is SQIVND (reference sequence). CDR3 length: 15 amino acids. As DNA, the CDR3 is TGTGCCACCCAGCGGGGGTCTCTATACAGTCAGCCCCAGCATTTT. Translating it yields CATQRGSLYSQPQHF.

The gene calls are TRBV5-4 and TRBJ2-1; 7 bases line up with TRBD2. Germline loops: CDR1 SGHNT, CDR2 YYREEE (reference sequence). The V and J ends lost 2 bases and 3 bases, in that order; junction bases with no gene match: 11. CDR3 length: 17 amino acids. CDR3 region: CASSFKYGTTNYNEQFF. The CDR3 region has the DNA TGTGCCAGCAGCTTTAAATATGGGACTACGAACTACAATGAGCAGTTCTTC.

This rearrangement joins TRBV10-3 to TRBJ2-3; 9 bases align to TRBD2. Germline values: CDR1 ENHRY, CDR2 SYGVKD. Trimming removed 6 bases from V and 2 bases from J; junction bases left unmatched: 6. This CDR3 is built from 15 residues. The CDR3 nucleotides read TGTGCCATCAGGGAGCGGGGGGTCAACACAGATACGCAGTATTTT. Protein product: CAIRERGVNTDTQYF.